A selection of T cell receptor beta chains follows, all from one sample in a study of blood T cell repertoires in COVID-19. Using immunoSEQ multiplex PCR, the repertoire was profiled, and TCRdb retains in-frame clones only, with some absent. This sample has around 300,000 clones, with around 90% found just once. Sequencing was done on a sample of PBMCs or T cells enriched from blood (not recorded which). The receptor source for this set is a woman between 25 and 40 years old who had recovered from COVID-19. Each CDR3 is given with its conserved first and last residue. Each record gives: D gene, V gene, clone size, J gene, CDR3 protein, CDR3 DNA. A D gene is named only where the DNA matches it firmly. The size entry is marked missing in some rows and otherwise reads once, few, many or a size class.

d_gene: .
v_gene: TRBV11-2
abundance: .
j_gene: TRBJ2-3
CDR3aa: CASSTLLDTQYF
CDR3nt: TGTGCCAGCAGTACGTTACTAGATACGCAGTATTTT

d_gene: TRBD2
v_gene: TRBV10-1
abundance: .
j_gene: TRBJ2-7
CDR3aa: CASSEKAGGAYEQYF
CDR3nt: TGCGCCAGCAGCGAAAAAGCGGGAGGAGCCTACGAGCAGTACTTC

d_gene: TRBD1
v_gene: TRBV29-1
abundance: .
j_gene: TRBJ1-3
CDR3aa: CSVGQGIGNTIYF
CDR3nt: TGCAGCGTGGGACAGGGTATAGGAAACACCATATATTTT

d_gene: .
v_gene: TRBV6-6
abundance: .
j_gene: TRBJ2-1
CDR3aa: CASRETGRQNYNEQFF
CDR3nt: TGTGCCAGCAGGGAAACAGGGCGCCAGAACTACAATGAGCAGTTCTTC

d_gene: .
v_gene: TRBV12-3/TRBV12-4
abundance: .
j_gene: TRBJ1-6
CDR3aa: CASTQVQNSPLHF
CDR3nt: TGTGCCAGCACTCAGGTCCAAAATTCACCCCTCCACTTT

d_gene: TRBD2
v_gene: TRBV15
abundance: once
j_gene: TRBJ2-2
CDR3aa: CATNMGLAGFTGELFF
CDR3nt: TGTGCCACCAACATGGGACTAGCGGGATTTACCGGGGAGCTGTTTTTT

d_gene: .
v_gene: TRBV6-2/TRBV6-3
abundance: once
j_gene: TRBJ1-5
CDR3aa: CASSYSNPGEPNQPQHF
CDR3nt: TGTGCCAGCAGTTACTCGAATCCAGGGGAACCCAATCAGCCCCAGCATTTT

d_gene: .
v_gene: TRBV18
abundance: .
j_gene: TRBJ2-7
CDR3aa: CASSLDAIQDEQYF
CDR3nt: TGTGCCAGCTCACTCGATGCTATACAGGACGAGCAGTACTTC

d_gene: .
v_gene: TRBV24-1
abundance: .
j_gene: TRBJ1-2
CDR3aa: CATSDKQGIYGYTF
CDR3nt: TGTGCCACCAGTGATAAACAGGGAATATATGGCTACACCTTC

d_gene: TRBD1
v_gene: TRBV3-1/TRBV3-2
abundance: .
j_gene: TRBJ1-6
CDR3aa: CASSDRVSAPLHF
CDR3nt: TGTGCCAGCAGCGACAGGGTCAGTGCACCCCTCCACTTT

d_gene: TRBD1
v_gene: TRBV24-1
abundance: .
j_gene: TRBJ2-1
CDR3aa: CATSVRQGGDEQFF
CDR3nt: TGTGCCACCAGTGTGAGACAGGGGGGCGATGAGCAGTTCTTC

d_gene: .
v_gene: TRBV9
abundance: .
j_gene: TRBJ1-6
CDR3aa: CASSVDGGVPLHF
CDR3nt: TGTGCCAGCAGCGTAGACGGCGGGGTTCCCCTCCACTTT

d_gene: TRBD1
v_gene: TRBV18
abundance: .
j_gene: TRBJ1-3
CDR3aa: CASSTGTDSGNTIYF
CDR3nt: TGTGCCAGCTCTACCGGGACAGACTCTGGAAACACCATATATTTT

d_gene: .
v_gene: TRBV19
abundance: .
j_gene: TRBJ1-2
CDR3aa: CASSIDSSYYGYTF
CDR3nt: TGTGCCAGTAGTATCGACAGCTCCTACTATGGCTACACCTTC

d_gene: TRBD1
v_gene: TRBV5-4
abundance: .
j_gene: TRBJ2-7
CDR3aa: CASSQVDRAYEQYF
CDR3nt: TGTGCCAGCAGCCAAGTTGACAGGGCGTACGAGCAGTACTTC

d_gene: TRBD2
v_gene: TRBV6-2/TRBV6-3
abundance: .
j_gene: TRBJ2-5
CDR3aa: CASSYATGGAETQYF
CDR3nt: TGTGCCAGCAGTTACGCAACGGGGGGGGCGGAGACCCAGTACTTC

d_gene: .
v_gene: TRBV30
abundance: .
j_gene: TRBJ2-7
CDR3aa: CAWTPRGLDPYEQYF
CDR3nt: TGTGCCTGGACCCCACGGGGACTTGACCCCTACGAGCAGTACTTC

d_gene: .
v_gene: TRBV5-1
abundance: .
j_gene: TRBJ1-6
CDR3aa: CASSLEDRYNSPLHF
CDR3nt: TGCGCCAGCAGCTTGGAGGACAGATATAATTCACCCCTCCACTTT

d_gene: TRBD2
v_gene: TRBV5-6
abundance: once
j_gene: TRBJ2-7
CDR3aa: CASSLHEAGVVYEQYF
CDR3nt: TGTGCCAGCAGCCTCCATGAAGCGGGAGTCGTTTACGAGCAGTACTTC

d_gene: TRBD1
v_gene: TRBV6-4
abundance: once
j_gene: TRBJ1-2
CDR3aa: CASRATGNGYTF
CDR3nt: TGTGCCAGCAGGGCGACAGGGAATGGCTACACCTTC

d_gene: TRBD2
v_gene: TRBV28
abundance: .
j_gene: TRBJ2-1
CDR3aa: CASSLRLAGNNEQFF
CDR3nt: TGTGCCAGCAGTTTAAGACTAGCGGGGAACAATGAGCAGTTCTTC

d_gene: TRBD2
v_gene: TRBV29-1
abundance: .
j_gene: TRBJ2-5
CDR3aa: CSARAGGVRSQETQYF
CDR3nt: TGCAGCGCAAGGGCGGGGGGAGTTCGATCCCAAGAGACCCAGTACTTC

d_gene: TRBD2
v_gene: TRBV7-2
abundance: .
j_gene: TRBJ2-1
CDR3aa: CASSFRGLGFRNEQFF
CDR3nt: TGTGCCAGCAGCTTCCGTGGACTAGGGTTTCGCAATGAGCAGTTCTTC

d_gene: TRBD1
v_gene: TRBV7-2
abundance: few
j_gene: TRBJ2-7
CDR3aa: CASSPLKTGGRYYEQYF
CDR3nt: TGTGCCAGCAGCCCCCTGAAGACAGGGGGCCGATATTACGAGCAGTACTTC